The T cell receptor beta chain under discussion was sequenced for a study of early T cells in non-severe SARS-CoV-2 infection. TCRdb re-called the 5' RACE reads through MiXCR, storing one row per CDR3 protein. The sample consists of 75,000 to 80,000 distinct CDR3 sequences, 8.5% to 10% of them appearing once. Per germline, CDR1 MDHEN and CDR2 SYDVKM. Trimming left V 3 bases short and J 2 bases short, with 10 bases between. The CDR3 sequence is 14 residues long. This clonotype was picked up many times. The rearrangement links TRBV28 to TRBJ1-1; D not resolved. The sequence came from an adult who was a healthcare worker with PCR-confirmed SARS-CoV-2 infection or an uninfected control (not recorded which). Sequences were obtained from whole blood. As DNA, the CDR3 is TGTGCCAGCAGTTTTGGGCTCCGAAACACTGAAGCTTTCTTT. This codes for CASSFGLRNTEAFF.